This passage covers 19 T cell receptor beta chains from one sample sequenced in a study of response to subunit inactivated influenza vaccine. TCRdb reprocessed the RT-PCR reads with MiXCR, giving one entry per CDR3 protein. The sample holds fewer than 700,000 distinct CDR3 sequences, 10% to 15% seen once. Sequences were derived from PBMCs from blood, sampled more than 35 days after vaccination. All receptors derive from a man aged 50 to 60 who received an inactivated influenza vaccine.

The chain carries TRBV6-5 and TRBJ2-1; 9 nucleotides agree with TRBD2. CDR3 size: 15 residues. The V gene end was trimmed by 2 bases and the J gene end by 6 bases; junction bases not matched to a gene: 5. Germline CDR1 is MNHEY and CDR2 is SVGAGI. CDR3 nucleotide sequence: TGTGCCAGCAGTTACCTGGTAGCGGGGGCCAATGAGCAGTTCTTC. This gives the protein CASSYLVAGANEQFF.

The CDR3 region is CASSEQTHSSTDTQYF. The CDR3 DNA sequence: TGTGCCAGCAGTGAACAGACACATTCTAGCACAGATACGCAGTATTTT. The chain uses TRBV6-1 and TRBJ2-3; D is unresolved. V lost 2 bases to trimming and J lost 0 bases, with 12 bases between them. CDR1 is MNHNS and CDR2 is SASEGT in the germline V gene. This CDR3 spans 16 amino acids.

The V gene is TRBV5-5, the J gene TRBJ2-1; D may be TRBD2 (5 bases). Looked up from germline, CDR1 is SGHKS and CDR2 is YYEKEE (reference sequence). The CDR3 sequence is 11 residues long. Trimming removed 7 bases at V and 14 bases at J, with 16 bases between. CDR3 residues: CASQIGMVEFF. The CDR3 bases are TGTGCCAGCCAAATCGGGATGGTGGAGTTCTTC.

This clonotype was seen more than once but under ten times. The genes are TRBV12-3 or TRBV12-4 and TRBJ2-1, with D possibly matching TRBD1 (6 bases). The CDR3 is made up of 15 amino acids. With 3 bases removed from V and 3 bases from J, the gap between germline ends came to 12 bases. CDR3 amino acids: CASSLDPDSYNEQFF. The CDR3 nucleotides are TGTGCCAGCAGTTTGGACCCGGACAGCTACAATGAGCAGTTCTTC.

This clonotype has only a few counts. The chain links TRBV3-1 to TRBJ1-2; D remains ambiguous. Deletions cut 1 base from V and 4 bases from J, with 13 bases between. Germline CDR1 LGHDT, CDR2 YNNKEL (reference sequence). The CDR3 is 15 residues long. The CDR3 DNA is TGTGCCAGCAGCCAAGGGGCTATTGGGCCCTATGGCTACACCTTC. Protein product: CASSQGAIGPYGYTF.

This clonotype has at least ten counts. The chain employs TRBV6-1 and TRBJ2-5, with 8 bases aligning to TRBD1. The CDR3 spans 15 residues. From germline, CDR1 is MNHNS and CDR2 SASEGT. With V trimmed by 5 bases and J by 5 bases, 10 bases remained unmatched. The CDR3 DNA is TGTGCCAGCAGTACAACCCGACAGGGGAGCGAGACCCAGTACTTC. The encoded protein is CASSTTRQGSETQYF.

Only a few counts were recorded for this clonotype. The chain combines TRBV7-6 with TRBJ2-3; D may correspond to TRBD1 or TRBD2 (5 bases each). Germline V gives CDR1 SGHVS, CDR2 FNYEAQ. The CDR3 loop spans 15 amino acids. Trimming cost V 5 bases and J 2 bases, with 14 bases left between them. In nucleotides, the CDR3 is TGTGCCAGCAGCCCCGGGACCTCTCTCACAGATACGCAGTATTTT. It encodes CASSPGTSLTDTQYF.

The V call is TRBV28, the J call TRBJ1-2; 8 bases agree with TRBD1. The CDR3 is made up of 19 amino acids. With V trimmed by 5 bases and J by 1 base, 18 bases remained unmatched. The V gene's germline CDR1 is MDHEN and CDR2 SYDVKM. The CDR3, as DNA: TGTGCCAGCAGTCAGCTCCAGATCTTACGGACAGGGCGTAACTATGGCTACACCTTC. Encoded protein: CASSQLQILRTGRNYGYTF.

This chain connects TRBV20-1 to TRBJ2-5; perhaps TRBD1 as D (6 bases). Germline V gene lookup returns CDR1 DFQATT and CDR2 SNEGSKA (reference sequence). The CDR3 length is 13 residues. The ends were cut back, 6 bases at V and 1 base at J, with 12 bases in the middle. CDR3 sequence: CSATKTGQETQYF. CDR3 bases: TGCAGTGCCACAAAGACAGGCCAAGAGACCCAGTACTTC.

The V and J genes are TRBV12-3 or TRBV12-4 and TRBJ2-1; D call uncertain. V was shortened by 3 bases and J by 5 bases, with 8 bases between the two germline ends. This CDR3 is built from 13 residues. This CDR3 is CASSLSNNNEQFF. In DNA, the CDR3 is TGTGCCAGCAGTTTGTCCAATAACAATGAGCAGTTCTTC.

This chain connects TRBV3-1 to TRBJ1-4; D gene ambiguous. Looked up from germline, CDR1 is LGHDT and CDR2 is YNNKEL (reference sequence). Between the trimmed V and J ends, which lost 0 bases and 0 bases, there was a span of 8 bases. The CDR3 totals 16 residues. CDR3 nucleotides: TGTGCCAGCAGCCAAGATCCCGGCGCAACTAATGAAAAACTGTTTTTT. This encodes CASSQDPGATNEKLFF.

The CDR3: CASRAEESDTQYF. The CDR3 nucleotides read TGTGCCAGCCGGGCGGAGGAATCAGATACGCAGTATTTT. The chain recombines TRBV7-8 with TRBJ2-3; a weak D match, TRBD2 (5 bases). The germline CDR1 and CDR2 sequences are SGHVS and FQNEAQ. Between the trimmed V and J ends, which lost 8 bases and 4 bases, there was a span of 13 bases. The length of the CDR3 is 13 residues.

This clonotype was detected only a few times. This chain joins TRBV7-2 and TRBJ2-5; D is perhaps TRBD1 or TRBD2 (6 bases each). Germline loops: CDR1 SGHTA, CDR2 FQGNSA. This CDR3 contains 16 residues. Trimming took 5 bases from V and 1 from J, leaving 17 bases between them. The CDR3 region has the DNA TGTGCCAGCAGCGGAGGGGGGTGGTACCCCCAAGAGACCCAGTACTTC. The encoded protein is CASSGGGWYPQETQYF.

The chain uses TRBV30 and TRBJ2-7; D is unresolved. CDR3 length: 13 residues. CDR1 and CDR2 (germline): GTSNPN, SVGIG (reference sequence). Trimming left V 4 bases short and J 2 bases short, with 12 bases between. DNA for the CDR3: TGTGCCTGGAATCCCGGGTCGCCCTACGAGCAGTACTTC. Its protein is CAWNPGSPYEQYF.

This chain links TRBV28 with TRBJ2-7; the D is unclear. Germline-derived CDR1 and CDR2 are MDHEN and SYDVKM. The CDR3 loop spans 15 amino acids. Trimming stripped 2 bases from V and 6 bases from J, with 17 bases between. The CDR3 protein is CASSLLLSRPGEQYF. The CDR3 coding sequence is TGTGCCAGCAGTTTACTTTTATCAAGGCCAGGCGAGCAGTACTTC.

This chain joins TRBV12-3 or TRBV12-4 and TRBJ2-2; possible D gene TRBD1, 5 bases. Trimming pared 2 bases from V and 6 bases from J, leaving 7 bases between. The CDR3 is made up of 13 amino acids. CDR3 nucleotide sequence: TGTGCCAGCAGTTTAAGGACATCCGGGGAGCTGTTTTTT. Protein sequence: CASSLRTSGELFF.

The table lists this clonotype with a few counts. CDR3 region: CASSLTSGRTSYEQYF. As DNA, the CDR3 is TGCGCCAGCAGCTTGACTAGCGGGAGGACCTCCTACGAGCAGTACTTC. The chain recombines TRBV5-1 with TRBJ2-7, with TRBD2 matching over 12 bases. With 1 base clipped from V and 0 bases from J, the junction kept 2 bases outside the gene matches. This CDR3 comprises 16 residues. Germline assignment: CDR1 SGHRS and CDR2 YFSETQ. The entire variable domain, with the rest obtained from reference TRBV5-1 and TRBJ2-7, is as follows: KAGVTQTPRYLIKTRGQQVTLSCSPISGHRSVSWYQQTPGQGLQFLFEYFSETQRNKGNFPGRFSGRQFSNSRSEMNVSTLELGDSALYLCASSLTSGRTSYEQYFGPGTRLTVT.

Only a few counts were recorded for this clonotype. CDR3 nucleotide sequence: TGCAGCGCCGAGACAGGGGCGGCTAACTATGGCTACACCTTC. Translating it yields CSAETGAANYGYTF. The V call is TRBV29-1, the J call TRBJ1-2, with 8 bases that match TRBD1. There are 14 residues in the CDR3. V lost 7 bases and J lost 0; bases outside the gene matches: 7. CDR1 SQVTM and CDR2 ANQGSEA come from the germline V gene.

The CDR3 spells CASSPRSGGPTDTQYF. The DNA for the CDR3 is TGTGCCAGCAGCCCTCGTTCGGGGGGACCGACAGATACGCAGTATTTT. The rearrangement uses TRBV3-1 and TRBJ2-3; TRBD2 agrees at 7 bases. Germline CDR1 is LGHDT and CDR2 is YNNKEL (reference sequence). V trimming: 4 bases; J trimming: 3 bases; junction bases outside the gene matches: 10. This CDR3 region has 16 residues.